This T cell receptor beta chain was identified in a study of T cell responses to AZD1222 COVID-19 vaccine. In the case of this clone: No antigen is known for it.

Per germline, CDR1 MNHEY and CDR2 SMNVEV (reference sequence). V shed 4 bases, J shed 8 bases, and the junction held 4 bases outside the gene matches. The CDR3 contains 13 residues. Broader study findings: Compared with day 0, the breadth and depth of the Spike-specific TCR repertoire rose significantly after two doses of AZD1222. Of spike-specific TCRs, nearly half reportedly target regions left unmutated in variants. Among the donors, most were white British and more were female, and clonal diversity was possibly underestimated.

The protocol was immunoSEQ multiplex PCR, while the TCRdb copy is restricted to in-frame clones and leaves out a portion. The sample includes approximately 120,000 clones, more than 70% seen only once; the top ten take roughly 1.4%. This receptor was identified in an adult in good health. The sample was peripheral blood, taken on day 0 of AZD1222 vaccination. The chain has TRBV27 and TRBJ1-2; 10 nucleotides align to TRBD1. The CDR3: CASSSDRGRGYTF. CDR3 DNA: TGTGCCAGCAGTTCCGACAGGGGGCGCGGCTACACCTTC.